This passage covers 18 T cell receptor beta chains from one sample sequenced in a study of cytomegalovirus exposure and HLA in healthy donors. Only in-frame clones appear in the TCRdb table, and some are missing; sequencing was by immunoSEQ multiplex PCR. The data hold about 220,000 clones, with 75% to 90% observed a single time. Sequencing was carried out using PBMCs. These receptors all stem from a woman between 25 and 40 years old in good health and CMV-seropositive.

This clone was counted a few times. The chain combines TRBV29-1 with TRBJ1-2; the D is unclear. The CDR3 spans 13 residues. Germline CDR1 and CDR2: SQVTM and ANQGSEA. V lost 4 bases and J 8 bases, leaving 17 bases between the germline ends. CDR3 coding DNA: TGCAGCGTTGTGTCACTAGCTGTTGGGGGCTACACCTTC. As protein: CSVVSLAVGGYTF.

The chain is built from TRBV30 and TRBJ1-2; D unresolved. The CDR3 is 13 residues long. Trimming left V 1 base short and J 8 bases short, with 14 bases between. In germline, CDR1 is GTSNPN, CDR2 SVGIG (reference sequence). CDR3 amino acids: CAWSGTRYGGYTF. Written as DNA, the CDR3 is TGTGCCTGGAGTGGTACAAGATATGGAGGCTACACCTTC.

The rearrangement links TRBV7-9 to TRBJ2-3; 12 nucleotides match TRBD2. The CDR3 contains 17 residues. V dropped 3 bases and J dropped 4; count of bases not matched to a gene: 8. Germline CDR1 reads SEHNR; CDR2 reads FQNEAQ (reference sequence). CDR3 nucleotide sequence: TGTGCCAGCAGCTTTCTTAGACTAGCGGGAGTGGCAGATACGCAGTATTTT. Amino acid sequence: CASSFLRLAGVADTQYF.

The chain recombines TRBV6-5 with TRBJ1-2, with D maybe TRBD1 (5 bases). Per germline, CDR1 MNHEY and CDR2 SVGAGI. The CDR3 has 13 amino acids. Trimming removed 6 bases at V and 5 bases at J, with 13 bases between. The CDR3: CASSQQTGYGYTF. In DNA form, the CDR3 reads TGTGCCAGCAGCCAGCAAACAGGTTATGGCTACACCTTC.

This rearrangement joins TRBV28 to TRBJ1-2; D unresolved. V was pared by 4 bases and J by 0 bases, with 12 bases between. The CDR3 totals 15 residues. Germline V gives CDR1 MDHEN, CDR2 SYDVKM. CDR3 amino acids: CASSSTPGTNYGYTF. DNA of the CDR3: TGTGCCAGCAGTTCCACTCCGGGAACTAACTATGGCTACACCTTC.

The rearrangement uses TRBV7-8 and TRBJ1-1; D is uncertain. V lost 5 bases to trimming and J lost 4 bases, with 20 bases between them. The germline CDR1 and CDR2 sequences are SGHVS and FQNEAQ. CDR3 size: 16 residues. CDR3 nucleotides: TGTGCCAGCAGCGGCACATTCGGGAGGACTTCCACTGAAGCTTTCTTT. Translated, it gives CASSGTFGRTSTEAFF.

This sequence joins TRBV7-8 and TRBJ2-5, with D possibly TRBD1 on 5 matching bases. Germline V gives CDR1 SGHVS, CDR2 FQNEAQ. V shed 0 bases and J shed 4 bases, with 9 bases lying between them. The CDR3 length is 14 residues. The CDR3 here is CASSLAGQGETQYF. The CDR3 DNA sequence: TGTGCCAGCAGCTTAGCGGGTCAGGGAGAGACCCAGTACTTC.

This clone has a single count. The chain uses TRBV7-2 and TRBJ2-7, with D perhaps TRBD2 (5 bases). Germline V lookup: CDR1 SGHTA, CDR2 FQGNSA. The CDR3 length is 15 residues. V lost 1 base, J lost 0 bases, and 10 bases lay in between. This chain's CDR3 is CASSLVGASSYEQYF. CDR3 DNA: TGTGCCAGCAGCTTAGTGGGAGCGTCCTCCTACGAGCAGTACTTC.

V usage is TRBV6-5 and J usage is TRBJ1-3; 7 bases agree with TRBD1. V was clipped by 8 bases and J by 3 bases; unmatched bases: 4. This CDR3 region has 13 residues. Germline V lookup: CDR1 MNHEY, CDR2 SVGAGI. The CDR3 nucleotides are TGTGCCAGCGCCGGGACAGTTGGAAACACCATATATTTT. This encodes CASAGTVGNTIYF.

The chain carries TRBV4-1 and TRBJ1-5; 10 nucleotides agree with TRBD1. The CDR3 is 15 amino acids. The germline CDR1 and CDR2 sequences are MGHRA and YSYEKL. With V trimmed by 2 bases and J by 5 bases, 3 bases remained unmatched. CDR3 coding DNA: TGCGCCAGCAGCCAACGGGACAGGGGATATCAGCCCCAGCATTTT. It translates to CASSQRDRGYQPQHF.

V is TRBV9 and J is TRBJ2-3; the D gene could be TRBD1 or TRBD2 (5 bases each). Germline-derived CDR1 and CDR2 are SGDLS and YYNGEE. Trimming cost V 4 bases and J 4 bases, with 10 bases left between them. The CDR3 extends over 13 amino acids. CDR3: CASSPRGPDTQYF. The CDR3 DNA reads TGTGCCAGCAGCCCCCGGGGCCCAGATACGCAGTATTTT. The full variable domain, with the rest looked up from reference TRBV9 and TRBJ2-3, is DSGVTQTPKHLITATGQRVTLRCSPRSGDLSVYWYQQSLDQGLQFLIQYYNGEERAKGNILERFSAQQFPDLHSELNLSSLELGDSALYFCASSPRGPDTQYFGPGTRLTVL.

Turning to this clone: The sample has other DNA sequences that encode this CDR3 too. The genes are TRBV30 and TRBJ2-2; no clear D gene. The CDR3 runs 14 residues. The germline gives CDR1 GTSNPN, CDR2 SVGIG (reference sequence). V shed 0 bases and J shed 1 base, with 6 bases lying between them. This chain's CDR3 is CAWSVWLNTGELFF. The CDR3 bases are TGTGCCTGGAGTGTTTGGTTGAACACCGGGGAGCTGTTTTTT.

This clone has only one observation. The chain combines TRBV5-1 with TRBJ2-2; no firm D call. V was pared by 4 bases and J by 7 bases, with 17 bases between. Germline V gene data show CDR1 as SGHRS and CDR2 as YFSETQ. The CDR3 covers 15 residues. The CDR3 sequence is CASSPPSQLSGELFF. CDR3 nucleotides: TGCGCCAGCAGCCCCCCCAGCCAGTTGAGCGGGGAGCTGTTTTTT.

The rearrangement uses TRBV5-1 and TRBJ2-7; the D is unclear. Germline CDR1 is SGHRS and CDR2 is YFSETQ. CDR3 length: 12 amino acids. The germline V and J ends were trimmed by 1 base and 6 bases, with 8 bases remaining between them. Here the CDR3 reads CASSLFDSEQYF. The CDR3 DNA sequence: TGCGCCAGCAGCTTGTTTGATTCCGAGCAGTACTTC.

The gene calls are TRBV13 and TRBJ2-7, with TRBD1 matching over 8 bases. After removal of 4 bases from V and 3 bases from J, the junction contained 5 bases not matched to a gene. Germline CDR1 is PRHDT and CDR2 is FYEKMQ (reference sequence). CDR3 length: 14 residues. The CDR3 reads CASSSRTGSYEQYF. DNA for the CDR3: TGTGCCAGCAGCTCACGGACAGGGAGCTACGAGCAGTACTTC.

The chain has TRBV7-8 and TRBJ2-1, with TRBD2 matching 12 bases. CDR1 and CDR2 (germline): SGHVS, FQNEAQ. The CDR3 covers 17 residues. After removal of 1 base from V and 8 bases from J, the junction contained 9 bases not matched to a gene. The CDR3 DNA sequence: TGTGCCAGCAGCTTAGAAATAGGACTAGCGGGAAGGGATGAGCAGTTCTTC. It translates to CASSLEIGLAGRDEQFF.

The V gene is TRBV27, the J gene TRBJ1-1; 10 positions agree with TRBD1. Germline V gene lookup returns CDR1 MNHEY and CDR2 SMNVEV (reference sequence). The CDR3 runs 13 residues. Trimming took 5 bases from V and 11 from J; bases not matched to a gene: 8. The DNA of the CDR3 is TGTGCCAGCAGTCTCCGGACAGGGGGATCGGCTTTCTTT. Encoded protein: CASSLRTGGSAFF.

This clone has only one observation. This chain joins TRBV27 and TRBJ1-5; no definite D call. This CDR3 region has 15 residues. The V gene lost 3 bases and the J gene lost 4 bases, with 13 bases spanning the gap. Germline V CDR1 and CDR2: MNHEY, SMNVEV (reference sequence). The CDR3 coding sequence is TGTGCCAGCAGTTTTCTGGCGGGTGAAAATCAGCCCCAGCATTTT. Translating it yields CASSFLAGENQPQHF.